This TCR beta chain is drawn from a study of regulatory T cells in long-lasting Graves disease. The time point: newly diagnosed GD, antithyroid drugs for less than 3 months. Scientists built the TCR library using RNA that was extracted from PBMCs. Under American Thyroid Association guidelines, Graves' disease was diagnosed. Study-wide findings and caveats: Preferential use of TRBV28, TRBJ1-2 and TRBJ2-5 was seen in persistent disease. TCR diversity was lower in persistent Graves' patients than in newly diagnosed ones.

A word on this clonotype: Its antigen is unidentified.

According to the study, TCR beta libraries were built with iRepertoire HTBI primers and CDR3-region Arm-PCR. Each CDR3 protein gets one entry after TCRdb re-called the multiplex PCR reads with MiXCR. The sample holds 400,000 to 500,000 distinct CDR3 sequences; roughly 17% are singletons and the top ten take approximately 12%. CDR1 is SGHDN, CDR2 FVKESK, per germline. The J segment lost 6 bases and the V segment lost 5 bases, leaving 9 bases of the junction unmatched. This CDR3 comprises 16 residues. These data were likewise used in another study, on T cells in Graves' hyperthyroidism and ophthalmopathy.

The sequence derives from a woman aged 25 to 39 with Graves disease. The sample here was peripheral blood mononuclear cells (PBMCs), taken at new diagnosis, from a patient treated with antithyroid drugs. This chain links TRBV14 with TRBJ2-2; 10 positions agree with TRBD2. The CDR3 bases are TGTGCCAGCAGCGAAACTAGCGGGACGGGATCCGGGGAGCTGTTTTTT. It codes for CASSETSGTGSGELFF.